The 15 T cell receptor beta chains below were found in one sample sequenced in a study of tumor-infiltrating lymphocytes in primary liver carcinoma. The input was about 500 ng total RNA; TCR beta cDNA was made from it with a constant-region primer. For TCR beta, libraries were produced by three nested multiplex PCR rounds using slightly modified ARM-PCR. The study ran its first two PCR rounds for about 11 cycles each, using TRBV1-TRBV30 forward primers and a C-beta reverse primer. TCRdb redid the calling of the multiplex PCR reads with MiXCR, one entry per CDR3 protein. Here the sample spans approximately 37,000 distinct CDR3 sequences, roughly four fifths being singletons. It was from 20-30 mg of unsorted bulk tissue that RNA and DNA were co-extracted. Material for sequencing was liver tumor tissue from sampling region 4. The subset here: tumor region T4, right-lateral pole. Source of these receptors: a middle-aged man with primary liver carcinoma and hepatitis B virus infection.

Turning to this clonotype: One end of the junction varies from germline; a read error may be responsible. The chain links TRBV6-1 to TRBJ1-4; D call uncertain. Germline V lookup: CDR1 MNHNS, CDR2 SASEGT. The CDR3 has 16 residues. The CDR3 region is CASSEAGIATNEKVFF. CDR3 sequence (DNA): TGTGCTAGCAGTGAAGCCGGTATTGCAACTAATGAAAAAGTGTTTTTT.

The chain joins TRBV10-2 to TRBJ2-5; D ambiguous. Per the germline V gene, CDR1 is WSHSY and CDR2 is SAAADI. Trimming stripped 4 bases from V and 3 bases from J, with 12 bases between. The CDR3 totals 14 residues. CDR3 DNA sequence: TGCGCCAGCAGTGCTTGTTCCAGAGAAGAGACCCAGTACTTC. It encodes CASSACSREETQYF.

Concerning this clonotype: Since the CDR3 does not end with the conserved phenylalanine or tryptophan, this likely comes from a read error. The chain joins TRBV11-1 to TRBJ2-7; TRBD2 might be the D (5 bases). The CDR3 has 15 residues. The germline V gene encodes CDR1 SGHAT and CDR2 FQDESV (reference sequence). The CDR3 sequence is CANSLTGSREYEQYL. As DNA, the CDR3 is TGTGCCAACAGCTTAACGGGATCGCGAGAATACGAGCAGTACTTA.

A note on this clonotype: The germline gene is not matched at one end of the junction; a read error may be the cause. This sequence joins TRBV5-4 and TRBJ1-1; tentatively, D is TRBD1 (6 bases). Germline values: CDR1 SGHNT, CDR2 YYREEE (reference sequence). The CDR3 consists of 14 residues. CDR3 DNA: TGTGCAAGCAGATCCGAGCAGGGGACTATTGAAGCTTTCTTT. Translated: CASRSEQGTIEAFF.

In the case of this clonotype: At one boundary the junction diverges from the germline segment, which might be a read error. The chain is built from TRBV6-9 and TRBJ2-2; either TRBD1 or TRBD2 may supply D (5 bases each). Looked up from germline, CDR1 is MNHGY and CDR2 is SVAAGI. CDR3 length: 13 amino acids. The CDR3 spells CASAKVDIGELYF. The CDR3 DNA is TGTGCCAGCGCCAAGGTGGACATCGGGGAGCTGTATTTT.

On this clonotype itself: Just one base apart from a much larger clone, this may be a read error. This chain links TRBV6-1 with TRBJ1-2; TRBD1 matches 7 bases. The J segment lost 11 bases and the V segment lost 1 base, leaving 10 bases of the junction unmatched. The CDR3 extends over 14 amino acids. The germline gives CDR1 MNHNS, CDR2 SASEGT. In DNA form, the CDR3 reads TGTGCCAGCAGTGAAGGGGACAGTCTCTATAGATACACCTTC. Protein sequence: CASSEGDSLYRYTF.

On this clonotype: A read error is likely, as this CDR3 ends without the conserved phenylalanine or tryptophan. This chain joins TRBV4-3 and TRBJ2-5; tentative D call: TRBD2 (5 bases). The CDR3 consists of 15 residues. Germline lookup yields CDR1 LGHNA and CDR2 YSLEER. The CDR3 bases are TGTACCAGCAGCCAAGGTCCAGGAGGCTTGGAGACCCAGTACTGC. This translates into CTSSQGPGGLETQYC.

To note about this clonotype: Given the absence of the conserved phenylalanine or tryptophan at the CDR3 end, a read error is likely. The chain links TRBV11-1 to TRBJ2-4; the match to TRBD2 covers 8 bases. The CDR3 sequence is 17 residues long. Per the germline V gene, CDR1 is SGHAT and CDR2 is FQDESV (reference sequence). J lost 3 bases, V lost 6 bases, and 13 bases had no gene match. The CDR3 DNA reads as TGTGCCAGCAGTTTTCCCGGGAGTAGCGGGATCAAAAACATTCAGTACTTA. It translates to CASSFPGSSGIKNIQYL.

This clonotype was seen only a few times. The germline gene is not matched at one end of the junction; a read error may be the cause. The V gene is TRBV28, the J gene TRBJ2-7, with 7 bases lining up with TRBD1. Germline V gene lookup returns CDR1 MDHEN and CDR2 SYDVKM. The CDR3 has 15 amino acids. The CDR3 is CASNSGTDVSYEQCF. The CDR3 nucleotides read TGTGCCAGCAACTCCGGGACAGATGTCTCGTACGAGCAGTGCTTC.

This chain's CDR3 is CASCPRGTGGITEAFF. CDR3 in DNA: TGTGCCAGCTGCCCACGGGGGACAGGGGGAATCACTGAAGCTTTCTTT. The rearrangement uses TRBV7-9 and TRBJ1-1, with TRBD1 matching over 11 bases. Losses at the gene ends were 8 bases for V and 4 bases for J; bases not matched to a gene: 12. The CDR3 loop spans 16 amino acids. Germline CDR1 reads SEHNR; CDR2 reads FQNEAQ (reference sequence).

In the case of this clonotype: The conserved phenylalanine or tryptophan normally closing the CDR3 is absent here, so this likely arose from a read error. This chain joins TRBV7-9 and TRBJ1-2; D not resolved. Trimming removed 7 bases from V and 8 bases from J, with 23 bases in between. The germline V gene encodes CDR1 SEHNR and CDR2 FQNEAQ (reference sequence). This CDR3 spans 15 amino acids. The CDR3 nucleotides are TGTGCCAGCAATCCTAGTGTTGGGGTTTCGAGAGGCTACACCTTA. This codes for CASNPSVGVSRGYTL.

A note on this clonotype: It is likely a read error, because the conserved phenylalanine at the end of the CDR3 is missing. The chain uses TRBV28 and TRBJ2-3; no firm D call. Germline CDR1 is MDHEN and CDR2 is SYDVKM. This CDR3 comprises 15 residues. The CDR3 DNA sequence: TGTGCCATCAGTCGCCTCCCGCAAAGCACAGATACGCAGTATTTA. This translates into CAISRLPQSTDTQYL.

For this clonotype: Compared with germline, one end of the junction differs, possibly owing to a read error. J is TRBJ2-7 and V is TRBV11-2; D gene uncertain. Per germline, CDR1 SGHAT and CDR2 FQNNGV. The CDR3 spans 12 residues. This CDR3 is CACRSNSYERYF. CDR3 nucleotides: TGTGCCTGCAGATCGAACAGCTACGAGCGGTACTTC.

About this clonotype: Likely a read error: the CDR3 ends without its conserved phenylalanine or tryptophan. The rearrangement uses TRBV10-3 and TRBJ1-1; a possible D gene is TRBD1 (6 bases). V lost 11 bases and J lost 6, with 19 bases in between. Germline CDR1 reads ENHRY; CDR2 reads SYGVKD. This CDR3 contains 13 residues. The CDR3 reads CAFCESKGAEAFV. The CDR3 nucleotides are TGTGCCTTCTGTGAGTCGAAGGGGGCTGAAGCTTTCGTT.

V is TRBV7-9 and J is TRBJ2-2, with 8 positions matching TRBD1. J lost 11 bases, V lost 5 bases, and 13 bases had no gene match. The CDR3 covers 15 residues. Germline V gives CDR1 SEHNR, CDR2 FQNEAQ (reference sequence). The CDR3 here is CASSTRDRISAELFF. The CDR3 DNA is TGTGCCAGCAGCACCCGGGACAGGATCAGCGCTGAGCTGTTTTTT.